The 14 T cell receptor beta chains in this list originate from one sample, sequenced in a study of blood T cell repertoires in COVID-19. Profiling relied on immunoSEQ multiplex PCR, and the TCRdb table lists in-frame clones only, not all of them. The sample has some 130,000 clones, around 89% seen once. The specimen was peripheral blood. The receptors here all came from a man between 60 and 75 years old with active or convalescent COVID-19.

V usage is TRBV24-1 and J usage is TRBJ2-7; D is unresolved. V lost 4 bases and J 0 bases, leaving 6 bases between the germline ends. This CDR3 contains 13 residues. The germline V gene has CDR1 KGHDR and CDR2 SFDVKD. CDR3 amino acids: CATSEAPSYEQYF. The CDR3, as DNA: TGTGCCACCAGTGAGGCCCCCTCCTACGAGCAGTACTTC.

V and J are TRBV20-1 and TRBJ2-1; 9 positions agree with TRBD2. CDR3 size: 15 residues. CDR1 is DFQATT, CDR2 SNEGSKA, per germline (reference sequence). V lost 3 bases and J lost 1; bases outside the gene matches: 4. For the CDR3, the DNA is TGCAGTGCTAGTGTTAGCGGGGGTTCCTACAATGAGCAGTTCTTC. Amino acid sequence: CSASVSGGSYNEQFF.

This clone appeared a single time. This rearrangement joins TRBV10-1 to TRBJ2-5; 9 nucleotides line up with TRBD2. J was trimmed by 4 bases and V by 7 bases; bases with no gene match: 19. The germline V gene encodes CDR1 WNHNN and CDR2 SYGVQD (reference sequence). The CDR3 has 18 residues. CDR3 amino acids: CASIPPRLAREGPETQYF. The DNA for the CDR3 is TGCGCCAGCATCCCCCCCCGGTTAGCGCGGGAGGGCCCAGAGACCCAGTACTTC.

The V call is TRBV7-9, the J call TRBJ1-3; TRBD1 aligns across 7 bases. The length of the CDR3 is 18 residues. The V and J ends lost 0 bases and 4 bases, in that order; junction bases with no gene match: 12. Germline CDR1 SEHNR, CDR2 FQNEAQ (reference sequence). The CDR3 DNA reads as TGTGCCAGCAGCTTAGCCGGATACGGGACAGACGAAGGAAACACCATATATTTT. Its translation is CASSLAGYGTDEGNTIYF.

This rearrangement joins TRBV18 to TRBJ2-7; D remains ambiguous. The CDR3 runs to 13 residues. Germline V gene data show CDR1 as KGHSH and CDR2 as LQKENI. V dropped 6 bases and J dropped 3 bases, with 12 bases sitting between them. Written as DNA, the CDR3 is TGTGCCAGCTCTCAGACAAAAGGCTACGAGCAGTACTTC. Its protein product is CASSQTKGYEQYF.

This sequence joins TRBV19 and TRBJ2-1; 9 bases are a match to TRBD1. J lost 3 bases, V lost 4 bases, and 7 bases had no gene match. From germline, CDR1 is LNHDA and CDR2 SQIVND (reference sequence). The CDR3 has 16 amino acids. In DNA form, the CDR3 reads TGTGCCAGTAGTACGTTGGGACAGGGAGGCTACAATGAGCAGTTCTTC. This sequence encodes CASSTLGQGGYNEQFF. The full variable domain, in which reference TRBV19 and TRBJ2-1 provide the parts outside the CDR3, is DGGITQSPKYLFRKEGQNVTLSCEQNLNHDAMYWYRQDPGQGLRLIYYSQIVNDFQKGDIAEGYSVSREKKESFPLTVTSAQKNPTAFYLCASSTLGQGGYNEQFFGPGTRLTVL.

V usage is TRBV28 and J usage is TRBJ2-7; D unclear. CDR1 MDHEN and CDR2 SYDVKM come from the germline V gene. There are 13 residues in the CDR3. V dropped 5 bases and J dropped 2 bases, with 10 bases sitting between them. The CDR3 DNA sequence: TGTGCCAGCAGTCGCCCTCTAGCCTACGAGCAGTACTTC. Translation gives CASSRPLAYEQYF.

The DNA of the CDR3 is TGTGCCAGCTCACGGGGACAGGGCAATAATTCACCCCTCCACTTT. It encodes CASSRGQGNNSPLHF. The rearrangement joins TRBV18 to TRBJ1-6, with 9 bases identical to TRBD1. The CDR3 extends over 15 amino acids. The junction had 3 bases not matched to a gene; V was cut back by 4 bases and J by 5 bases. The germline V gene encodes CDR1 KGHSH and CDR2 LQKENI.

J is TRBJ1-2 and V is TRBV6-5; tentatively, D is TRBD1 (5 bases). CDR1 and CDR2 (germline): MNHEY, SVGAGI. The CDR3 runs to 14 residues. The V end was cut by 0 bases, the J end by 10 bases, with 15 bases between. The CDR3 loop is CASSYSDGGGDYTF. The CDR3 region has the DNA TGTGCCAGCAGTTACTCGGACGGGGGAGGTGACTACACCTTC.

The V call is TRBV18, the J call TRBJ1-2; D is uncertain. The germline V gene has CDR1 KGHSH and CDR2 LQKENI. V gave up 6 bases and J gave up 0 bases, with 14 bases separating them. The CDR3 has 15 residues. For the CDR3, the DNA is TGTGCCAGCTCCCCTAGCGGAGTACCTAACTATGGCTACACCTTC. Translated, it gives CASSPSGVPNYGYTF.

This rearrangement joins TRBV29-1 to TRBJ2-1, with D perhaps matching TRBD2 (6 bases). The CDR3 covers 16 residues. Germline CDR1 and CDR2: SQVTM and ANQGSEA. V was clipped by 3 bases and J by 8 bases, with 23 bases between them. For the CDR3, the DNA is TGCAGCGTTGATTGGGGGGAGACACTTCAAGGAGATGAGCAGTTCTTC. Encoded protein: CSVDWGETLQGDEQFF.

The chain uses TRBV5-5 and TRBJ1-2; tentatively, D is TRBD1 (6 bases). CDR1 and CDR2 from the germline V gene are SGHKS and YYEKEE (reference sequence). Trimming removed 0 bases at V and 2 bases at J, with 11 bases between. The CDR3 covers 15 residues. The CDR3 here is CASSLAGVKNYGYTF. In nucleotides, the CDR3 is TGTGCCAGCAGCTTGGCAGGGGTGAAAAACTATGGCTACACCTTC.

V usage is TRBV7-8 and J usage is TRBJ2-7; 8 positions match TRBD1. J lost 5 bases, V lost 3 bases, and 6 bases had no gene match. Germline CDR1 and CDR2: SGHVS and FQNEAQ. The CDR3 sequence is 14 residues long. In nucleotides, the CDR3 is TGTGCCAGCAGCTTGAGGACAGGGATACACGAGCAGTACTTC. This gives the protein CASSLRTGIHEQYF. The entire variable domain, with the rest obtained from reference TRBV7-8 and TRBJ2-7, is as follows: GAGVSQSPRYKVAKRGQDVALRCDPISGHVSLFWYQQALGQGPEFLTYFQNEAQLDKSGLPSDRFFAERPEGSVSTLKIQRTQQEDSAVYLCASSLRTGIHEQYFGPGTRLTVT.

This clone showed up just once. V usage is TRBV2 and J usage is TRBJ2-1, with TRBD1 identical over 8 bases. The length of the CDR3 is 13 residues. After removal of 5 bases from V and 10 bases from J, the junction contained 7 bases not matched to a gene. Looked up from germline, CDR1 is SNHLY and CDR2 is FYNNEI. The CDR3 bases are TGTGCCAGCAGTTCCAGGGGGCTGGGGGAGCAGTTCTTC. It specifies CASSSRGLGEQFF.